This passage covers 6 T cell receptor beta chains from one sample sequenced in a study of OX40 agonist ivuxolimab in advanced cancers. Some clones are missing from TCRdb's copy, which holds only in-frame ones; the method was immunoSEQ multiplex PCR. This table has around 150,000 clones, about 92% appearing once. This specimen consisted of CD4+ or CD8+ T cells sorted from blood, obtained in a trial of the OX40 agonist ivuxolimab. The source of these receptors is an adult with an advanced solid tumor such as melanoma, head and neck, liver or kidney cancer.

This rearrangement joins TRBV7-8 to TRBJ2-7; D remains ambiguous. Germline assignment: CDR1 SGHVS and CDR2 FQNEAQ. The V gene lost 5 bases and the J gene lost 7 bases, with 12 bases spanning the gap. The CDR3 has 12 residues. CDR3: CASSPQVGEQYF. The CDR3 DNA reads as TGTGCCAGCAGCCCCCAGGTCGGGGAGCAGTACTTC.

This chain joins TRBV10-3 and TRBJ1-5; 10 positions agree with TRBD1. The germline CDR1 and CDR2 sequences are ENHRY and SYGVKD. Trimming removed 4 bases from V and 7 bases from J; junction bases left unmatched: 4. The CDR3 has 14 residues. CDR3 amino acids: CAISGGTGVQPQHF. The CDR3 nucleotides are TGTGCCATCAGTGGCGGGACAGGGGTCCAGCCCCAGCATTTT.

The V and J genes are TRBV5-1 and TRBJ2-7; TRBD2 agrees at 13 bases. After removal of 0 bases from V and 4 bases from J, the junction contained 4 bases not matched to a gene. This CDR3 contains 16 residues. Looked up from germline, CDR1 is SGHRS and CDR2 is YFSETQ. The CDR3 sequence is CASSLGGTSGVYEQYF. The CDR3 DNA follows: TGCGCCAGCAGCTTGGGAGGGACTAGCGGGGTGTACGAGCAGTACTTC.

CDR3 in DNA: TGTGCCAGCAGTGTGGGGCAGCCCCAGCATTTT. Protein sequence: CASSVGQPQHF. The chain recombines TRBV6-5 with TRBJ1-5; D not certain. The CDR3 is 11 amino acids. V was cut by 5 bases and J by 7 bases, with 6 bases left in between. Per the germline V gene, CDR1 is MNHEY and CDR2 is SVGAGI.

This chain links TRBV7-9 with TRBJ1-4; the D gene is possibly TRBD1 (5 bases). Germline V gives CDR1 SEHNR, CDR2 FQNEAQ (reference sequence). V was pared by 5 bases and J by 4 bases, with 11 bases between. This CDR3 contains 14 residues. CDR3 DNA sequence: TGTGCCAGCAGCCCGGGAAGGGGTAATGAAAAACTGTTTTTT. Translation: CASSPGRGNEKLFF.

The chain is built from TRBV30 and TRBJ1-2; a possible D gene is TRBD1 (6 bases). Germline values: CDR1 GTSNPN, CDR2 SVGIG (reference sequence). CDR3 length: 13 amino acids. The V and J ends lost 0 bases and 7 bases respectively, with 12 bases between them. The CDR3 region has the DNA TGTGCCTGGAGTGTAGGGGGGGAGTCTGGCTACACCTTC. As protein: CAWSVGGESGYTF.